Many counts were recorded for the clone carrying this T cell receptor beta chain. What it recognizes is unknown. This record belongs to a study of T-cell memory formation after mild COVID-19. General study results and limits: The pre-infection memory compartment contained some responding clones, suggesting cross-reactive memory joined. CM and EM subsets held most contracting CD4+ clones; EMRA held CD8+ ones.

Germline values: CDR1 SGHKS, CDR2 YYEKEE (reference sequence). The CDR3 covers 11 residues. Trimming stripped 4 bases from V and 7 bases from J, with 8 bases between. Each CDR3 protein gets one entry after TCRdb re-called the 5' RACE reads with MiXCR. Among a few hundred thousand distinct CDR3 sequences listed, approximately 18% were seen once. The source material was PBMCs or a T cell subset sorted from them (not recorded which). The rearrangement joins TRBV5-5 to TRBJ1-1; D remains ambiguous. The sequence came from a man in his late teens or twenties who had mild COVID-19 (a few samples of this study predate the infection). Cell type and time point are not known. DNA for the CDR3: TGTGCCAGCAGCGAATACGTTGAAGCTTTCTTT. Protein product: CASSEYVEAFF.